This T cell receptor (beta chain) emerged from a study of identical twins. This CDR3 region has 23 residues. MiXCR, applied by TCRdb to the 5' RACE reads, yields one record per CDR3 protein. The table has roughly 720,000 distinct CDR3 sequences, 15% to 20% seen once. These sequences were also reported in another study, on T cells expressing NK-cell markers. As that report states: Several of the experiments relied on an anti-gamma-delta TCR antibody so that only alpha-beta TCR T cells were sorted.

The material sequenced was PBMCs. The receptor comes from a woman between 18 and 29 years old in good health. The chain combines TRBV12-1 with TRBJ2-3; the table gives TRBD2 as D, unverified against the DNA. TRBV12-1 is a listed pseudogene. CDR3 amino acids: CASSLGRVAGGQVYALARDTQYF. CDR3 DNA: TGTGCCAGCAGCTTAGGACGGGTAGCGGGGGGCCAGGTTTATGCCCTGGCACGAGATACGCAGTATTTT.